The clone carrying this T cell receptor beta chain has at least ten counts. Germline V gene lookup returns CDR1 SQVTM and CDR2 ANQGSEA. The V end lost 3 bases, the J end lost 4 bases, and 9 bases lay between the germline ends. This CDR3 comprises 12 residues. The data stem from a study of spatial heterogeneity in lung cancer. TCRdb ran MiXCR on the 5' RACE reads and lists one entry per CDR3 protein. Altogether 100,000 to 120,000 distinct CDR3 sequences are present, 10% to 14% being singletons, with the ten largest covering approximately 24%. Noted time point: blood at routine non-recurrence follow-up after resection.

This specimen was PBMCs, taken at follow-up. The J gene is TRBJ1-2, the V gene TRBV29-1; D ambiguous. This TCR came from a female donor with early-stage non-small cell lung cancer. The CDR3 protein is CSVDQRAYGYTF. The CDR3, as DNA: TGCAGCGTTGATCAAAGGGCCTATGGCTACACCTTC.